Each of the 3 T cell receptor beta chains below was sequenced from the same sample in a study of beta chain features in type 1 diabetes. Their antigens are not known. Expressed TCRB transcripts were sequenced, since all the RNA that had been isolated was reverse transcribed. This table comes from immunoSEQ multiplex PCR, and its TCRdb copy is limited to in-frame clones, with some not included. The sample gives 240,000 or so clones, 14% of which show up once; approximately 0.018% is in the top ten. Findings of the study overall: Shortening that was moderate but significant affected the TCRB CDR3s of Type 1 diabetes patients in all four CD4+ subsets.

The sample comprised naive CD4+ T cells from blood. These receptors were obtained from a man between 25 and 39 years old with type 1 diabetes.

This clone occurred a few times. The V and J genes are TRBV19 and TRBJ2-2, with 7 bases aligning to TRBD1. This CDR3 comprises 15 residues. After removal of 6 bases from V and 0 bases from J, the junction contained 4 bases not matched to a gene. Germline values: CDR1 LNHDA, CDR2 SQIVND (reference sequence). The CDR3 here is CASSPQGSNTGELFF. The CDR3 DNA follows: TGTGCCAGTAGCCCACAGGGGTCGAACACCGGGGAGCTGTTTTTT. The complete variable domain, with remaining parts taken from reference TRBV19 and TRBJ2-2, reads DGGITQSPKYLFRKEGQNVTLSCEQNLNHDAMYWYRQDPGQGLRLIYYSQIVNDFQKGDIAEGYSVSREKKESFPLTVTSAQKNPTAFYLCASSPQGSNTGELFFGEGSRLTVL.

This chain connects TRBV4-1 to TRBJ1-1, with D hard to call. The V and J ends lost 0 bases and 0 bases respectively, with 11 bases between them. This CDR3 region has 16 residues. Per the germline V gene, CDR1 is MGHRA and CDR2 is YSYEKL. The CDR3 coding sequence is TGCGCCAGCAGCCAAGATAATGGACTCCTGAACACTGAAGCTTTCTTT. Translated: CASSQDNGLLNTEAFF.

This clone was found a few times. The CDR3 DNA follows: TGTGCCAGCACCTTAGACAGGACAGATACGCAGTATTTT. Translation gives CASTLDRTDTQYF. The genes are TRBV2 and TRBJ2-3; possibly TRBD1 for D (6 bases). V was trimmed by 7 bases and J by 3 bases, leaving 11 bases between them. Per germline, CDR1 SNHLY and CDR2 FYNNEI. This CDR3 has 13 amino acids.